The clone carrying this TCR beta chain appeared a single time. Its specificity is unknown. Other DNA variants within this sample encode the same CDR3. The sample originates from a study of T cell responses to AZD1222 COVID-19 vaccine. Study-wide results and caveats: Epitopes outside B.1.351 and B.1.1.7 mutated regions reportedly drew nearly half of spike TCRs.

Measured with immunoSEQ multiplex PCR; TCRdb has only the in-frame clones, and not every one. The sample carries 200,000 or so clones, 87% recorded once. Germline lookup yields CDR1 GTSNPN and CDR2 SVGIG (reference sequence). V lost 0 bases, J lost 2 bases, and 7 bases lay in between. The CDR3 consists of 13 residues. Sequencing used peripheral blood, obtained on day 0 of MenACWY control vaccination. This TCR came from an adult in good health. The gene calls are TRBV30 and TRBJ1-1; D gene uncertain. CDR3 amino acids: CAWSVGLNTEAFF. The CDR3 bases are TGTGCCTGGAGTGTAGGGTTAAACACTGAAGCTTTCTTT.